Sequencing of this T cell receptor beta chain was carried out in a study of blood T cell repertoires in COVID-19. Using immunoSEQ multiplex PCR, the repertoire was profiled, and TCRdb retains in-frame clones only, with some absent. Among roughly 130,000 clones listed, roughly 80% were seen once. The CDR3 covers 11 residues. The germline V and J ends were trimmed by 3 bases and 9 bases, with 6 bases remaining between them. Germline CDR1 and CDR2: SEHNR and FQNEAQ (reference sequence). The V gene is TRBV7-9, the J gene TRBJ2-1; a possible D gene is TRBD2 (5 bases). The clonotype was recovered from a man between 35 and 55 years old with acute COVID-19. Material for sequencing was PBMCs or T cells enriched from blood (not recorded which). Here the CDR3 reads CASSLGSEQFF. The CDR3 nucleotides read TGTGCCAGCAGCTTGGGGAGTGAGCAGTTCTTC. The entire variable domain, with the rest obtained from reference TRBV7-9 and TRBJ2-1, is as follows: DTGVSQNPRHKITKRGQNVTFRCDPISEHNRLYWYRQTLGQGPEFLTYFQNEAQLEKSRLLSDRFSAERPKGSFSTLEIQRTEQGDSAMYLCASSLGSEQFFGPGTRLTVL.